The clone carrying this T cell receptor (beta chain) was observed a handful of times. Germline lookup yields CDR1 LGHNA and CDR2 YNFKEQ. The CDR3 runs to 15 residues. Trimming stripped 1 base from V and 1 base from J, with 10 bases between. The data were obtained in a study of shared clonotypes between healthy human individuals. Investigators spread the genomic DNA of each subset evenly over several immunoSEQ plates. Profiling relied on immunoSEQ multiplex PCR, and the TCRdb table lists in-frame clones only, not all of them. The sample shows a few hundred thousand clones, roughly 85% of them seen only once.

This sequence originates from a woman between 40 and 50 years old in good health. Some clones in this sample may be carry-over from other donors' samples. Sequencing input: PBMCs. The chain joins TRBV4-2 to TRBJ1-1; D unresolved. The CDR3, as DNA: TGTGCCAGCAGCCAAGCGGTCGGGGAGAACACTGAAGCTTTCTTT. It codes for CASSQAVGENTEAFF.